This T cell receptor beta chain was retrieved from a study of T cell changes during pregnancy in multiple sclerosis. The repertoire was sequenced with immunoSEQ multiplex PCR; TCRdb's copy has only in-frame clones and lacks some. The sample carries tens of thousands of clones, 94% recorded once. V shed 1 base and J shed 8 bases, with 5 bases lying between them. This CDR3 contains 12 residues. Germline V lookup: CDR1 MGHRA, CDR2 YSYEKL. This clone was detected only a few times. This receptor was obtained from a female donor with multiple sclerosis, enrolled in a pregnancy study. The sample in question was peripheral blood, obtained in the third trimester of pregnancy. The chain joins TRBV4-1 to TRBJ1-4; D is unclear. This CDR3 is CASSQGREKLFF. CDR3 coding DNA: TGCGCCAGCAGCCAAGGCAGAGAAAAACTGTTTTTT.